The next 23 T cell receptor beta chains were all read from a single sample in a study of CD8+ T cells in alopecia areata. As part of sample collection, lesional scalp punch biopsies and peripheral blood were taken from alopecia areata patients. It was cDNA, reverse transcribed from extracted RNA, that served as the sequencing template. The data were produced by immunoSEQ multiplex PCR, yet TCRdb's version contains in-frame clones alone and is incomplete. The sample holds 9,500 to 15,000 clones; 60% are singletons and the top ten take roughly a fifth. Sequencing was performed on skin. The receptors originated from a human donor with alopecia areata.

Only one count was recorded for this clone. The rearrangement links TRBV5-6 to TRBJ2-7; no reliable D call. Germline CDR1 is SGHDT and CDR2 is YYEEEE. The CDR3 totals 14 residues. V was pared by 4 bases and J by 2 bases, with 13 bases between. The CDR3: CASSPGWYPYEQYF. CDR3 in DNA: TGTGCCAGCAGCCCGGGTTGGTATCCCTACGAGCAGTACTTC.

The genes are TRBV4-3 and TRBJ2-2, with 9 positions matching TRBD2. V shed 6 bases and J 4 bases; nucleotides not matched to a gene: 6. Germline CDR1 reads LGHNA; CDR2 reads YSLEER. The CDR3 runs to 15 residues. In nucleotides, the CDR3 is TGCGCCAGCAGTGCAGCGGGAGGTCCCACCGGGGAGCTGTTTTTT. It codes for CASSAAGGPTGELFF.

The chain uses TRBV28 and TRBJ2-3; D is perhaps TRBD1 or TRBD2 (5 bases each). The CDR3 sequence is 15 residues long. The germline CDR1 and CDR2 sequences are MDHEN and SYDVKM. Trimming pared 2 bases from V and 2 bases from J, leaving 11 bases between. The CDR3 protein is CASSLSGDPTDTQYF. CDR3 in DNA: TGTGCCAGCAGTTTAAGTGGGGACCCCACAGATACGCAGTATTTT.

The rearrangement uses TRBV7-3 and TRBJ2-1; no clear D. Germline V CDR1 and CDR2: SGHTA, FQGTGA. V was shortened by 2 bases and J by 6 bases, with 5 bases between the two germline ends. The length of the CDR3 is 12 residues. The CDR3 loop reads CASSLPSNEQFF. CDR3 nucleotides: TGTGCCAGCAGCTTACCTAGCAATGAGCAGTTCTTC.

The chain has TRBV28 and TRBJ1-5, with D tentatively TRBD1 (6 bases). Trimming removed 10 bases at V and 6 bases at J, with 22 bases between. The CDR3 is 15 residues long. The germline CDR1 and CDR2 sequences are MDHEN and SYDVKM. The CDR3 reads CATNFGGGAIQPQHF. CDR3 coding DNA: TGTGCCACCAATTTTGGAGGGGGGGCGATTCAGCCCCAGCATTTT.

The gene calls are TRBV30 and TRBJ1-2, with a possible D match to TRBD1 (6 bases). This CDR3 is 13 amino acids long. Looked up from germline, CDR1 is GTSNPN and CDR2 is SVGIG (reference sequence). V lost 1 base to trimming and J lost 4 bases, with 10 bases between them. The CDR3 reads CAWSGGLRYGYTF. CDR3 coding DNA: TGTGCCTGGAGTGGGGGGCTTCGCTATGGCTACACCTTC.

The rearrangement joins TRBV29-1 to TRBJ2-1, with 10 bases lining up with TRBD2. Germline values: CDR1 SQVTM, CDR2 ANQGSEA. The CDR3 length is 13 residues. J lost 3 bases, V lost 4 bases, and 0 bases had no gene match. CDR3: CSVGTSGYNEQFF. Here the CDR3 DNA reads TGCAGCGTTGGGACTAGCGGCTACAATGAGCAGTTCTTC.

The V call is TRBV29-1, the J call TRBJ1-1; 7 nucleotides align to TRBD1. Germline-derived CDR1 and CDR2 are SQVTM and ANQGSEA. Trimming removed 5 bases from V and 1 base from J; junction bases left unmatched: 10. This CDR3 region has 15 residues. CDR3 sequence reads: CSVKGAALSNTEAFF. The DNA for the CDR3 is TGCAGCGTTAAGGGGGCTGCTTTATCGAACACTGAAGCTTTCTTT.

This clone has just a few counts. The chain has TRBV19 and TRBJ1-4, with D perhaps matching TRBD1 (6 bases). The germline gives CDR1 LNHDA, CDR2 SQIVND (reference sequence). The V end was cut by 9 bases, the J end by 4 bases, with 18 bases between. The CDR3 is 15 amino acids. The DNA of the CDR3 is TGTGCCAGCAGCCTGCGGACAGATTATAATGAAAAACTGTTTTTT. This translates into CASSLRTDYNEKLFF.

This chain connects TRBV7-2 to TRBJ2-7, with D maybe TRBD2 (6 bases). This CDR3 spans 14 amino acids. Per the germline V gene, CDR1 is SGHTA and CDR2 is FQGNSA. Trimming pared 3 bases from V and 1 base from J, leaving 10 bases between. DNA of the CDR3: TGTGCCAGCAGCTTGGGACTTTATTCCTACGAGCAGTACTTC. It translates to CASSLGLYSYEQYF.

The V gene is TRBV30, the J gene TRBJ2-1, with 7 bases lining up with TRBD2. CDR3 length: 13 residues. CDR1 is GTSNPN, CDR2 SVGIG, per germline (reference sequence). The trim removed 3 bases at V and 7 bases at J, leaving 6 bases unmatched. The CDR3 region is CAWRRGLLNEQFF. The CDR3 DNA reads TGTGCCTGGAGGAGGGGACTACTGAATGAGCAGTTCTTC.

J is TRBJ2-1 and V is TRBV29-1; D ambiguous. In germline, CDR1 is SQVTM, CDR2 ANQGSEA. The CDR3 has 14 amino acids. Between the trimmed V and J ends, which lost 5 bases and 4 bases, there was a span of 15 bases. DNA of the CDR3: TGCAGCGTTAATCCGGACCCTCTATACAATGAGCAGTTCTTC. This translates into CSVNPDPLYNEQFF.

This clone has more than one count but fewer than ten. The CDR3 protein is CASSYGTRTGELFF. CDR3 nucleotide sequence: TGTGCCAGTTCTTACGGGACTCGCACCGGGGAGCTGTTTTTT. J is TRBJ2-2 and V is TRBV6-5, with D perhaps TRBD2 (6 bases). Germline loops: CDR1 MNHEY, CDR2 SVGAGI. CDR3 size: 14 residues. V lost 9 bases and J 4 bases, leaving 15 bases between the germline ends.

V and J are TRBV6-6 and TRBJ1-2; 7 nucleotides match TRBD1. V shed 0 bases, J shed 5 bases, and the junction held 6 bases outside the gene matches. The length of the CDR3 is 15 residues. Germline loops: CDR1 MNHNY, CDR2 SVGAGI (reference sequence). The CDR3 DNA reads TGTGCCAGCAGTTACTCGATAAACAGGGGATATGGCTACACCTTC. Translated, it gives CASSYSINRGYGYTF.

The V gene is TRBV28, the J gene TRBJ1-2; no clear D. Trimming removed 4 bases from V and 4 bases from J, with 10 bases in between. CDR1 MDHEN and CDR2 SYDVKM come from the germline V gene. The CDR3 length is 13 residues. This chain's CDR3 is CASSYSSSYGYTF. The CDR3 DNA sequence: TGTGCCAGCAGTTACAGTTCCTCCTATGGCTACACCTTC.

By its share, this clone is medium-sized. This chain uses TRBV4-1 with TRBJ2-7; perhaps TRBD2 as D (5 bases). CDR1 is MGHRA and CDR2 is YSYEKL in the germline V gene. With 1 base removed from V and 0 bases from J, the gap between germline ends came to 16 bases. The CDR3 spans 17 residues. This CDR3 is CASSQVDGGLSSYEQYF. The CDR3 bases are TGCGCCAGCAGCCAAGTTGACGGAGGACTGAGCTCCTACGAGCAGTACTTC.

The genes are TRBV6-1 and TRBJ2-6; D unresolved. Germline CDR1 MNHNS, CDR2 SASEGT. V was clipped by 7 bases and J by 0 bases, with 7 bases between them. The CDR3 has 14 residues. CDR3 sequence reads: CASNDRSGANVLTF. Here the CDR3 DNA reads TGTGCCAGCAACGACCGCTCTGGGGCCAACGTCCTGACTTTC.

The genes are TRBV2 and TRBJ1-2, with unresolved D. The CDR3 extends over 13 amino acids. V lost 4 bases and J lost 1, with 7 bases in between. The germline CDR1 and CDR2 sequences are SNHLY and FYNNEI. CDR3: CASSVGGNYGYTF. In DNA, the CDR3 is TGTGCCAGCAGTGTCGGAGGTAACTATGGCTACACCTTC.

The genes are TRBV6-5 and TRBJ1-1; D is possibly TRBD1 (5 bases). This CDR3 contains 14 residues. The V and J ends lost 7 bases and 0 bases respectively, with 12 bases between them. Germline assignment: CDR1 MNHEY and CDR2 SVGAGI. The CDR3 loop reads CASKGVGMNTEAFF. The CDR3 region has the DNA TGTGCCAGCAAAGGGGTGGGTATGAACACTGAAGCTTTCTTT.

V is TRBV29-1 and J is TRBJ1-1, with D uncertain. There are 11 residues in the CDR3. CDR1 is SQVTM and CDR2 is ANQGSEA in the germline V gene. V lost 4 bases, J lost 2 bases, and 5 bases lay in between. This CDR3 is CSVVTNTEAFF. In DNA form, the CDR3 reads TGCAGCGTTGTAACTAACACTGAAGCTTTCTTT.

This clone was seen more than once but under ten times. The chain is built from TRBV5-1 and TRBJ2-2; D not resolved. V gave up 0 bases and J gave up 4 bases, with 4 bases separating them. Germline V gene sequence: CDR1 SGHRS, CDR2 YFSETQ. The CDR3 has 13 residues. CDR3 sequence: CASSLEGTGELFF. In DNA form, the CDR3 reads TGCGCCAGCAGCTTGGAAGGCACCGGGGAGCTGTTTTTT.

The gene calls are TRBV27 and TRBJ2-2, with 7 nucleotides matching TRBD1. Germline V gene data show CDR1 as MNHEY and CDR2 as SMNVEV (reference sequence). Losses at the gene ends were 5 bases for V and 7 bases for J; bases not matched to a gene: 7. The CDR3 loop spans 14 amino acids. The chain's CDR3 is CASSMTGLGGELFF. For the CDR3, the DNA is TGTGCCAGCAGTATGACAGGGCTTGGCGGGGAGCTGTTTTTT.

The rearrangement uses TRBV19 and TRBJ1-2, with no clear D. Germline CDR1 LNHDA, CDR2 SQIVND (reference sequence). The CDR3 extends over 20 amino acids. Trimming cost V 0 bases and J 0 bases, with 23 bases left between them. The CDR3 coding sequence is TGTGCCAGTAGTATAGACCCCGGGTCGGCCCAACCACCGACTAACTATGGCTACACCTTC. Its protein is CASSIDPGSAQPPTNYGYTF.